These 26 T cell receptor beta chains were sequenced from one sample in a study of blood T cell repertoires in COVID-19. TCRdb keeps only in-frame clones here, not all; method: immunoSEQ multiplex PCR. The table records approximately 67,000 clones, roughly 85% of them present only once. Sequenced: peripheral blood. The receptors were gathered from a woman older than 75 with acute or convalescent COVID-19.

V usage is TRBV4-3 and J usage is TRBJ1-4; tentatively, D is TRBD1 (5 bases). The V gene's germline CDR1 is LGHNA and CDR2 YSLEER. V was pared by 3 bases and J by 2 bases, with 13 bases between. The CDR3 is made up of 16 amino acids. The CDR3: CASSQTDSFTNEKLFF. The CDR3 region has the DNA TGCGCCAGCAGCCAGACCGACAGCTTTACTAATGAAAAACTGTTTTTT.

The CDR3 DNA reads TGCGCCAGCACGGGAGGGGTCACTGAAGCTTTCTTT. Its protein is CASTGGVTEAFF. This chain uses TRBV5-1 with TRBJ1-1, with D perhaps matching TRBD1 (5 bases). The CDR3 contains 12 residues. Germline V gene data show CDR1 as SGHRS and CDR2 as YFSETQ. Trimming shortened V by 6 bases and J by 4 bases, and 10 bases separated the two germline ends.

The chain has TRBV5-6 and TRBJ2-7; 9 bases align to TRBD1. Germline V gene sequence: CDR1 SGHDT, CDR2 YYEEEE. The CDR3 is 15 residues long. After removal of 4 bases from V and 11 bases from J, the junction contained 16 bases not matched to a gene. The CDR3 is CASSGTGTGLAGEYF. CDR3 in DNA: TGTGCCAGCAGCGGTACCGGGACAGGGTTAGCAGGGGAGTACTTC.

By frequency in the sample, this clone is medium-sized. V usage is TRBV19 and J usage is TRBJ2-1; D may be TRBD2 (6 bases). Per germline, CDR1 LNHDA and CDR2 SQIVND (reference sequence). The CDR3 runs to 14 residues. V was shortened by 4 bases and J by 7 bases, with 14 bases between the two germline ends. The CDR3 DNA is TGTGCCAGTAGTAGGGCGGGATCGGGTAATGAGCAGTTCTTC. As protein: CASSRAGSGNEQFF.

The chain couples TRBV10-3 to TRBJ1-6; perhaps TRBD1 as D (6 bases). Trimming pared 5 bases from V and 5 bases from J, leaving 16 bases between. The CDR3 has 16 residues. Germline CDR1 is ENHRY and CDR2 is SYGVKD. The DNA of the CDR3 is TGTGCCATCAGTTCCCGCGGGGGCGCAGATAATTCACCCCTCCACTTT. Translation: CAISSRGGADNSPLHF.

The gene calls are TRBV3-1 (or the pseudogene TRBV3-2) and TRBJ2-1; D perhaps matches TRBD2 (6 bases). Germline CDR1 and CDR2: LGHDT and YNNKEL (reference sequence). There are 17 residues in the CDR3. V was trimmed by 4 bases and J by 0 bases, leaving 16 bases between them. CDR3 in DNA: TGTGCCAGCAGCCGAAGCCCAGCGGGCAGCTCCTACAATGAGCAGTTCTTC. It codes for CASSRSPAGSSYNEQFF.

This clone has only one observation. The J gene is TRBJ2-2, the V gene TRBV5-4, with 9 nucleotides matching TRBD1. The ends lost 5 bases at V and 6 bases at J; junction bases unmatched: 8. The V gene's germline CDR1 is SGHNT and CDR2 YYREEE (reference sequence). The CDR3 spans 15 residues. The CDR3 DNA is TGTGCCAGCAGGAAGAGGACAGGGGAAGCCGGGGAGCTGTTTTTT. Amino acid sequence: CASRKRTGEAGELFF.

The V gene is TRBV5-1, the J gene TRBJ1-2, with D possibly TRBD1 on 5 matching bases. The CDR3 has 14 amino acids. Trimming took off 4 bases at V and 8 bases at J, with 18 bases between the two ends. Germline V CDR1 and CDR2: SGHRS, YFSETQ. The DNA for the CDR3 is TGCGCCAGCAGCCCCACGACAGACAAGGGCGGCTACACCTTC. Translation gives CASSPTTDKGGYTF.

The chain couples TRBV30 to TRBJ2-7; 8 nucleotides line up with TRBD2. There are 15 residues in the CDR3. Unmatched junction bases numbered 17, after V lost 7 bases and J lost 6 bases. Germline assignment: CDR1 GTSNPN and CDR2 SVGIG (reference sequence). The chain's CDR3 is CALEGVSGRSGEQYF. The CDR3, as DNA: TGTGCCTTGGAGGGGGTAAGCGGGAGAAGTGGCGAGCAGTACTTC.

This clone was detected only a few times. The V and J genes are TRBV10-3 and TRBJ2-5; weak D call: TRBD1 (6 bases). The CDR3 is 13 amino acids. V gave up 6 bases and J gave up 5 bases, with 13 bases separating them. Germline V gene lookup returns CDR1 ENHRY and CDR2 SYGVKD. This CDR3 is CAISPDSGETQYF. CDR3 DNA: TGTGCCATCAGCCCGGACAGTGGGGAGACCCAGTACTTC.

The chain recombines TRBV27 with TRBJ2-7, with 11 bases lining up with TRBD1. The germline CDR1 and CDR2 sequences are MNHEY and SMNVEV (reference sequence). V lost 4 bases to trimming and J lost 3 bases; unmatched junction nucleotides: 2. This CDR3 contains 14 residues. Here the CDR3 reads CASSSGTGGYEQYF. The CDR3 DNA is TGTGCCAGCAGTTCGGGGACAGGGGGCTACGAGCAGTACTTC.

V usage is TRBV19 and J usage is TRBJ2-5; tentatively, D is TRBD2 (5 bases). The CDR3 has 13 residues. Per germline, CDR1 LNHDA and CDR2 SQIVND (reference sequence). V dropped 4 bases and J dropped 5 bases, with 11 bases sitting between them. The CDR3, as DNA: TGTGCCAGTAGTAACTCCCGAGGGGAGACCCAGTACTTC. It specifies CASSNSRGETQYF.

The chain has TRBV6-5 and TRBJ1-1, with TRBD1 identical over 8 bases. Germline V CDR1 and CDR2: MNHEY, SVGAGI. After removal of 0 bases from V and 7 bases from J, the junction contained 7 bases not matched to a gene. CDR3 length equals 15 residues. In nucleotides, the CDR3 is TGTGCCAGCAGTTACTCGCGGGGACAGGTTGTTGAAGCTTTCTTT. Translating gives CASSYSRGQVVEAFF.

The chain couples TRBV7-9 to TRBJ1-1; 7 nucleotides line up with TRBD1. The V gene's germline CDR1 is SEHNR and CDR2 FQNEAQ (reference sequence). The CDR3 extends over 14 amino acids. The junction had 6 bases not matched to a gene; V was cut back by 7 bases and J by 1 base. CDR3 nucleotide sequence: TGTGCCAGCATCACAGGGGTAGGGAACACTGAAGCTTTCTTT. Protein sequence: CASITGVGNTEAFF.

The rearrangement uses TRBV2 and TRBJ2-7; a possible D gene is TRBD1 (6 bases). Per germline, CDR1 SNHLY and CDR2 FYNNEI. Trimming shortened V by 6 bases and J by 2 bases, and 8 bases separated the two germline ends. CDR3 size: 12 residues. The CDR3 reads CASSTGTYEQYF. The CDR3 DNA follows: TGTGCCAGCAGCACAGGGACCTACGAGCAGTACTTC. Complete variable domain (other parts from reference TRBV2 and TRBJ2-7): EPEVTQTPSHQVTQMGQEVILRCVPISNHLYFYWYRQILGQKVEFLVSFYNNEISEKSEIFDDQFSVERPDGSNFTLKIRSTKLEDSAMYFCASSTGTYEQYFGPGTRLTVT.

The chain carries TRBV28 and TRBJ1-5, with 7 positions matching TRBD1. V was pared by 8 bases and J by 4 bases, with 11 bases of the junction left unmatched. The V gene's germline CDR1 is MDHEN and CDR2 SYDVKM. This CDR3 has 15 residues. As DNA, the CDR3 is TGTGCCAGCTGGCCAACCGGGACAGCTAATCAGCCCCAGCATTTT. Translated, it gives CASWPTGTANQPQHF.

The genes are TRBV30 and TRBJ1-2, with D hard to call. Trimming stripped 0 bases from V and 2 bases from J, with 4 bases between. The CDR3 loop spans 12 amino acids. The germline V gene has CDR1 GTSNPN and CDR2 SVGIG (reference sequence). The CDR3 coding sequence is TGTGCCTGGAGTGTACGGAACTATGGCTACACCTTC. It specifies CAWSVRNYGYTF.

This clone was observed a single time. The chain has TRBV5-6 and TRBJ2-6; the D gene is possibly TRBD1 (6 bases). Germline V gene data show CDR1 as SGHDT and CDR2 as YYEEEE. V was pared by 0 bases and J by 0 bases, with 13 bases between. The CDR3 is made up of 18 amino acids. The CDR3 sequence: CASSLDLRGSSGANVLTF. The CDR3 DNA follows: TGTGCCAGCAGCTTGGACCTCAGGGGAAGCTCTGGGGCCAACGTCCTGACTTTC.

CDR3 residues: CASSMDGGERRGYTF. The CDR3 coding sequence is TGTGCCAGTAGTATGGATGGCGGGGAAAGGCGCGGCTACACCTTC. This rearrangement joins TRBV19 to TRBJ1-2, with unresolved D. CDR1 and CDR2 (germline): LNHDA, SQIVND (reference sequence). V was clipped by 3 bases and J by 8 bases, with 19 bases between them. This CDR3 contains 15 residues.

The sample holds a few counts of this clone. V gene TRBV29-1 combines with J gene TRBJ2-3; 9 bases match TRBD1. Trimming cost V 7 bases and J 1 base; bases outside gene matches: 0. The V gene's germline CDR1 is SQVTM and CDR2 ANQGSEA. This CDR3 has 12 residues. CDR3 sequence: CSGDRGTDTQYF. The DNA for the CDR3 is TGCAGCGGGGACAGGGGCACAGATACGCAGTATTTT.

V usage is TRBV28 and J usage is TRBJ1-4, with D perhaps TRBD1 (6 bases). CDR3 length: 15 amino acids. With 4 bases removed from V and 3 bases from J, the gap between germline ends came to 12 bases. Germline V gene lookup returns CDR1 MDHEN and CDR2 SYDVKM. The chain's CDR3 is CASSSWTVSNEKLFF. CDR3 nucleotides: TGTGCCAGCAGTTCCTGGACAGTCTCTAATGAAAAACTGTTTTTT.

The J gene is TRBJ1-2, the V gene TRBV7-2; TRBD1 aligns across 8 bases. The CDR3 loop spans 14 amino acids. V was pared by 3 bases and J by 8 bases, with 8 bases of the junction left unmatched. The germline CDR1 and CDR2 sequences are SGHTA and FQGNSA. In nucleotides, the CDR3 is TGTGCCAGCAGCTTCGGGCAGGGGGCTGAAGGCTACACCTTC. Protein product: CASSFGQGAEGYTF.

This chain uses TRBV2 with TRBJ1-4; D is undetermined. This CDR3 spans 14 amino acids. V was cut by 6 bases and J by 7 bases, with 15 bases left in between. Germline V CDR1 and CDR2: SNHLY, FYNNEI. This CDR3 reads CASSLDLLSEKLFF. CDR3 nucleotides: TGTGCCAGCAGCCTAGACTTATTAAGTGAAAAACTGTTTTTT.

In its sample, this clone was seen many times. The chain has TRBV28 and TRBJ1-2; D is ambiguous. The CDR3 is made up of 14 amino acids. The V gene's germline CDR1 is MDHEN and CDR2 SYDVKM. V lost 6 bases, J lost 4 bases, and 15 bases lay in between. CDR3: CASRRGPVGYGYTF. Here the CDR3 DNA reads TGTGCCAGCAGGCGTGGGCCGGTGGGCTATGGCTACACCTTC.

The chain uses TRBV7-8 and TRBJ2-7, with D perhaps matching TRBD1 (5 bases). This CDR3 comprises 14 residues. Per the germline V gene, CDR1 is SGHVS and CDR2 is FQNEAQ. V was pared by 1 base and J by 0 bases, with 7 bases between. CDR3 nucleotide sequence: TGTGCCAGCAGCTTAGGGACAAACTCCTACGAGCAGTACTTC. Translation gives CASSLGTNSYEQYF.

The chain links TRBV6-5 to TRBJ2-3; possibly TRBD2 for D (5 bases). Trimming cost V 0 bases and J 1 base, with 8 bases left between them. Germline V gives CDR1 MNHEY, CDR2 SVGAGI. The CDR3 is 15 residues long. CDR3 sequence reads: CASSYSGSGTDTQYF. CDR3 in DNA: TGTGCCAGCAGTTACTCTGGTAGCGGCACAGATACGCAGTATTTT.